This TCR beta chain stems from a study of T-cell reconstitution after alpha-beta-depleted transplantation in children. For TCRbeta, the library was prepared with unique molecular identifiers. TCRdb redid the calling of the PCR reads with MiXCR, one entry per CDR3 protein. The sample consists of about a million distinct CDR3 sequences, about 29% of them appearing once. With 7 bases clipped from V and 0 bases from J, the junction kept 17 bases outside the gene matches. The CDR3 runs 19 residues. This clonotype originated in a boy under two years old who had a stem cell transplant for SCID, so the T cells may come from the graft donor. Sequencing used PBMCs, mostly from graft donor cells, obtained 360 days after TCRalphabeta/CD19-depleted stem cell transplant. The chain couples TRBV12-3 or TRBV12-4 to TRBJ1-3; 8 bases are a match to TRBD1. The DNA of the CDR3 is TGTGCCAGCAAAGATCGTAGGCCGGGACAGGCCGTCTCTGGAAACACCATATATTTT. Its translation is CASKDRRPGQAVSGNTIYF.